This entry features one TCR beta chain sequence. The antigen this receptor binds is unknown. It has no much larger one-base neighbor in the sample; base qualities were not kept. Unmatched junction bases come to 4, with V trimmed by 3 bases and J by 4 bases. Spanning cysteine to phenylalanine, the CDR3 consists of 15 amino acids. This entry keeps only the CDR3 DNA: 45 bases, framed from base 1. CDR1 MGHDK and CDR2 SYGVNS are derived from the germline V gene. The collaborating institutions used their own protocols to collect whole blood in K2EDTA tubes. Collaborator samples were shipped for TCRbeta analysis as frozen whole blood, isolated PBMCs, or DNA extracted from either sample type. This sample is part of a study of blood T cell repertoires in COVID-19 (dated by TCRdb to 2020 to 2022). Concerning the study at large: The collaborator samples originated in the United States, Italy and Spain and spanned the acute and convalescent phases of COVID-19. The prospective study material was composed of cDNA or gDNA derived from T cells, B-cell-depleted T cells, or PBMCs. The sample metadata nearly always contained a de-identified subject ID, COVID-19 status, age in years and sex. The repertoires were made available in a free public database intended to serve as a resource for research on the immune response to SARS-CoV-2. The samples were drawn from the first 160 participants of the ongoing ImmuneRACE study and from under 1,500 subjects provided by 6 global collaborators. Where available, HLA class I and class II types were taken from metadata supplied by the sample provider and were not determined by assay-based typing. Deeply sampled blood TCRbeta repertoires from subjects exposed to, actively infected with, or recovered from COVID-19 were included in the dataset.

Study-level results and caveats: The quantity of clinical and demographic metadata differed by source and by participant and was supplied without curation.

TCRbeta CDR3 regions were amplified from genomic DNA using the immunoSEQ Assay, a bias-controlled multiplex PCR. Regarding the original processing steps: The number of nucleated cells in each sample was estimated from the amplification of reference gene primers within the assay. To quantify the absolute abundance of each unique TCRbeta CDR3 rearrangement, sequence reads were collapsed and filtered. Productive Simpson clonality was computed per sample as the square root of Simpson's diversity index over productive rearrangements. Held by TCRdb, this immuneACCESS table contains in-frame sequences only and omits some clones. Under half of the omission traces to an unresolved V gene where checked; the cause of the rest is unknown. V, J and clone size reflect that table, while D and trimming were determined from the DNA. This sample has about 70,000 clones in its table, and about 91% of those were observed once. The top ten constitute 5% to 7% of the sample.

The V and J segments used are TRBV25-1 and TRBJ1-4; 8 bases in the middle match TRBD1. The specimen was peripheral blood. The receptor comes from a woman in her sixties or seventies with acute or convalescent COVID-19. The CDR3 in this case is CASSEATGVNEKLFF. The DNA is TGTGCCAGCAGTGAGGCGACAGGGGTTAATGAAAAACTGTTTTTT.